The 10 T cell receptor beta chains below all came from one sample that was sequenced in a study of T cell repertoires in cytomegalovirus infection. TCRdb recomputed calls from the reads with MiXCR, one row per CDR3 protein. This table has under 200,000 distinct CDR3 sequences, about a tenth appearing once. The sequenced material came from PBMCs. These receptors all come from a human donor in good health (CMV status not recorded). Some clones in this sample may be carry-over from other donors' samples.

This chain joins TRBV9 and TRBJ2-1; TRBD2 matches 7 bases. CDR3 length: 16 amino acids. Per germline, CDR1 SGDLS and CDR2 YYNGEE. The V and J ends lost 0 bases and 5 bases, in that order; junction bases with no gene match: 8. The CDR3 coding sequence is TGTGCCAGCAGCGTAGGGGGGGGGACTTACGACAATGAGCAGTTCTTC. Protein product: CASSVGGGTYDNEQFF.

This clonotype was seen more than once but under ten times. This rearrangement joins TRBV29-1 to TRBJ1-2, with 8 bases aligning to TRBD1. With 0 bases clipped from V and 6 bases from J, the junction kept 9 bases outside the gene matches. The CDR3 consists of 15 residues. Germline lookup yields CDR1 SQVTM and CDR2 ANQGSEA. CDR3 DNA sequence: TGCAGCGTTGAAGATCGACGACAGGGGCCCCATGGCTACACCTTC. Amino acid sequence: CSVEDRRQGPHGYTF.

This clonotype was seen at least ten times. The V gene is TRBV7-2, the J gene TRBJ2-7; D is perhaps TRBD1 or TRBD2 (5 bases each). There are 15 residues in the CDR3. V was pared by 3 bases and J by 4 bases, with 16 bases between. In germline, CDR1 is SGHTA, CDR2 FQGNSA. The CDR3 region has the DNA TGTGCCAGCAGCTTTTCTCCCGGGACCTCTTACGAGCAGTACTTC. Its protein is CASSFSPGTSYEQYF.

The rearrangement joins TRBV20-1 to TRBJ2-7, with a possible D match to TRBD1 (6 bases). Trimming left V 2 bases short and J 4 bases short, with 9 bases between. This CDR3 contains 12 residues. CDR1 DFQATT and CDR2 SNEGSKA come from the germline V gene (reference sequence). This chain's CDR3 is CSARQQGYEQYF. As DNA, the CDR3 is TGCAGTGCTAGACAACAGGGATACGAGCAGTACTTC.

CDR3 DNA: TGTGCCAGTAGTGGCCGGGACCGCCTTGATGAGCAGTTCTTC. This translates into CASSGRDRLDEQFF. This rearrangement joins TRBV19 to TRBJ2-1; either TRBD1 or TRBD2 may supply D (5 bases each). Trimming stripped 5 bases from V and 8 bases from J, with 16 bases between. This CDR3 comprises 14 residues. Germline V gives CDR1 LNHDA, CDR2 SQIVND (reference sequence).

The chain recombines TRBV28 with TRBJ2-1, with a weak D call TRBD2 (5 bases). This CDR3 region has 16 residues. With 2 bases removed from V and 10 bases from J, the gap between germline ends came to 21 bases. The germline V gene has CDR1 MDHEN and CDR2 SYDVKM. The CDR3 DNA reads as TGTGCCAGCAGTTTAGAGGGTGCCATTCTACAATCAGAGCAGTTCTTC. It is translated as CASSLEGAILQSEQFF.

This clonotype was seen at least ten times. The genes are TRBV5-6 and TRBJ2-5; tentative D call: TRBD2 (6 bases). V was clipped by 0 bases and J by 2 bases, with 14 bases between them. CDR1 is SGHDT and CDR2 is YYEEEE in the germline V gene. The CDR3 loop spans 16 amino acids. CDR3 amino acids: CASSLAGGEDQETQYF. The CDR3 DNA reads TGTGCCAGCAGCTTGGCCGGCGGGGAGGATCAAGAGACCCAGTACTTC.

In its sample, this clonotype was seen many times. The chain joins TRBV4-3 to TRBJ2-5; no clear D. The CDR3 is 13 residues long. V was cut by 1 base and J by 0 bases, with 3 bases left in between. CDR1 is LGHNA, CDR2 YSLEER, per germline. CDR3 sequence (DNA): TGCGCCAGCAGCCAAGGTTACCAAGAGACCCAGTACTTC. It codes for CASSQGYQETQYF.

This clonotype occurred many times. V is TRBV28 and J is TRBJ2-1, with a weak D call TRBD2 (7 bases). V lost 8 bases to trimming and J lost 4 bases, with 15 bases between them. Germline CDR1 and CDR2: MDHEN and SYDVKM. The CDR3 extends over 14 amino acids. CDR3 amino acids: CASEGGGPYNEQFF. The DNA for the CDR3 is TGTGCCAGCGAGGGAGGGGGGCCTTACAATGAGCAGTTCTTC.

This clonotype was seen repeatedly, ten times or more. The chain employs TRBV7-8 and TRBJ1-1; 8 nucleotides agree with TRBD1. Trimming at V came to 5 bases and at J to 4 bases, leaving 0 bases not matched to a gene. Looked up from germline, CDR1 is SGHVS and CDR2 is FQNEAQ. This CDR3 spans 12 amino acids. The CDR3 spells CASSGQGTEAFF. In nucleotides, the CDR3 is TGTGCCAGCAGCGGACAGGGCACTGAAGCTTTCTTT. Using reference TRBV7-8 and TRBJ1-1 for the parts outside the CDR3, the full variable domain is GAGVSQSPRYKVAKRGQDVALRCDPISGHVSLFWYQQALGQGPEFLTYFQNEAQLDKSGLPSDRFFAERPEGSVSTLKIQRTQQEDSAVYLCASSGQGTEAFFGQGTRLTVV.